This TCR beta chain was captured by sequencing in a study of beta chain features in type 1 diabetes. Study outcomes and limitations: Significant though moderate, a shortening of TCRB CDR3s appeared in all four CD4+ subsets of Type 1 diabetes patients. Lower insertion and higher deletion counts appeared at VDJ junctions in type 1 diabetes patients. Patients and controls would share equally any PCR tilt toward shorter templates.

Isolated RNA was reverse transcribed in full, so expressed TCRB transcripts were sequenced. Libraries were prepared by immunoSEQ multiplex PCR; TCRdb keeps only in-frame clonotypes and omits some of them. The profile shows 600,000 to 700,000 clones, 9.5% to 15% of them singletons. Averaging roughly 100 mL, one heparinised blood draw was given by each donor. This clone has a handful of counts. Its antigen is currently unknown. The CDR3 covers 13 residues. In germline, CDR1 is SGHDN, CDR2 FVKESK. The germline V and J ends were trimmed by 4 bases and 3 bases, with 9 bases remaining between them. The specimen sequenced was naive CD4+ T cells from blood. The sequence came from a man younger than 45 with type 1 diabetes. The chain carries TRBV14 and TRBJ1-2, with D hard to call. CDR3 nucleotides: TGTGCCAGCAGCCCGGTTGCATACTATGGCTACACCTTC. It codes for CASSPVAYYGYTF.